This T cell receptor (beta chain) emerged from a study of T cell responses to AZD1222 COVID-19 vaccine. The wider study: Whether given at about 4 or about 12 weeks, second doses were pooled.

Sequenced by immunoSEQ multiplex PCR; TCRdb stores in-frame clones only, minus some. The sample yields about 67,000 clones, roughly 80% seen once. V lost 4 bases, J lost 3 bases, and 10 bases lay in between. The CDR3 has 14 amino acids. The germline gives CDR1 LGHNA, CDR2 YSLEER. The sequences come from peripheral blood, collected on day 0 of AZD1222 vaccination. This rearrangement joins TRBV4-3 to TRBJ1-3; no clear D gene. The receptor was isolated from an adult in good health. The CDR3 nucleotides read TGCGCCAGCAGCCGCGAATGGATTGGAAACACCATATATTTT. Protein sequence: CASSREWIGNTIYF.